Listed here are 14 T cell receptor beta chains from one sample, sequenced in a study of Graves' ophthalmopathy and Graves' hyperthyroidism. RNA served as the template for amplifying TCR beta CDR3 regions. Second-round multiplex PCR came after first-round RT-PCR with HTBI primers. Via MiXCR, TCRdb re-called the multiplex PCR reads, giving one row per CDR3 protein. The data hold 650,000 to 900,000 distinct CDR3 sequences, with 40% observed a single time. The sequenced sample was peripheral blood. The receptor source for this set is an adult man with Graves' ophthalmopathy.

The rearrangement joins TRBV20-1 to TRBJ2-5; weak D call: TRBD2 (7 bases). V shed 2 bases and J shed 0 bases, with 16 bases lying between them. The CDR3 consists of 16 residues. Germline values: CDR1 DFQATT, CDR2 SNEGSKA (reference sequence). In DNA, the CDR3 is TGCAGTGCTAGATCTCAGGAGGGGGGGTACCAAGAGACCCAGTACTTC. Amino acid sequence: CSARSQEGGYQETQYF.

There are many counts of this clonotype. V and J are TRBV9 and TRBJ2-5; D unresolved. Germline V CDR1 and CDR2: SGDLS, YYNGEE. This CDR3 region has 14 residues. Deletions cut 3 bases from V and 5 bases from J, with 14 bases between. The CDR3 sequence: CASSGSGRPETQYF. CDR3 sequence (DNA): TGTGCCAGCAGCGGCTCGGGCAGGCCGGAGACCCAGTACTTC.

The gene calls are TRBV2 and TRBJ1-4, with TRBD1 matching 7 bases. V lost 5 bases to trimming and J lost 5 bases; unmatched junction nucleotides: 5. In germline, CDR1 is SNHLY, CDR2 FYNNEI. This CDR3 spans 14 amino acids. This CDR3 reads CASSRDRFNEKLFF. The CDR3 DNA is TGTGCCAGCAGTCGGGACAGATTCAATGAAAAACTGTTTTTT.

The table lists this clonotype with a few counts. Its ends do not fully match the called genes, so a read error is possible. The rearrangement joins TRBV24-1 to TRBJ2-5, with 7 bases fitting TRBD2. The CDR3 is 15 residues long. CDR1 is KGHDR and CDR2 is SFDVKD in the germline V gene. The CDR3 loop is CASSESSGAQETQYF. In DNA, the CDR3 is TGTGCCAGCAGTGAATCCAGCGGGGCCCAAGAGACCCAGTACTTC.

To note about this clonotype: The junction does not match germline at one end; this may be a read error. This rearrangement joins TRBV5-1 to TRBJ1-1; D ambiguous. Germline V gives CDR1 SGHRS, CDR2 YFSETQ. The length of the CDR3 is 13 residues. The CDR3 protein is CAGSKEMNTEAFF. For the CDR3, the DNA is TGCGCCGGCAGCAAGGAAATGAACACTGAAGCTTTCTTT.

This clonotype was detected many times. The rearrangement uses TRBV15 and TRBJ2-5; possible D gene TRBD1, 5 bases. The CDR3 consists of 13 residues. The germline V gene encodes CDR1 LNHNV and CDR2 YYDKDF (reference sequence). Trimming removed 0 bases at V and 14 bases at J, with 16 bases between. CDR3: CATSRDRTAGNYF. As DNA, the CDR3 is TGTGCCACCAGCAGAGATCGAACGGCAGGGAATTACTTC.

Comments on this clonotype: A single base separates this from a much larger clone, so it may be a read error. This rearrangement joins TRBV5-4 to TRBJ1-4; D uncertain. Trimming removed 0 bases at V and 4 bases at J, with 7 bases between. Looked up from germline, CDR1 is SGHNT and CDR2 is YYREEE (reference sequence). The CDR3 contains 14 residues. CDR3 sequence: CASSLGRFNEKLFF. The CDR3 DNA is TGTGCCAGCAGCTTGGGACGGTTTAATGAAAAACTGTTTTTT.

This clonotype was seen repeatedly, ten times or more. V is TRBV7-8 and J is TRBJ2-6, with D perhaps TRBD1 (5 bases). Trimming removed 5 bases at V and 2 bases at J, with 10 bases between. Germline CDR1 and CDR2: SGHVS and FQNEAQ. The length of the CDR3 is 15 residues. The CDR3 nucleotides are TGTGCCAGCAGCCAAGAAGGGGCTGGGGCCAACGTCCTGACTTTC. Its translation: CASSQEGAGANVLTF.

V and J are TRBV2 and TRBJ2-7, with 8 positions matching TRBD1. This CDR3 is built from 13 residues. J gave up 3 bases and V 7 bases, and 5 bases lay outside the gene matches. Germline V CDR1 and CDR2: SNHLY, FYNNEI. In nucleotides, the CDR3 is TGTGCCAGCACCCCGGGACAGGACTACGAGCAGTACTTC. Encoded protein: CASTPGQDYEQYF.

This clonotype was seen ten or more times. This chain joins TRBV10-1 and TRBJ1-5; a weak D match, TRBD1 (6 bases). V lost 4 bases to trimming and J lost 2 bases, with 21 bases between them. The CDR3 spans 18 residues. From germline, CDR1 is WNHNN and CDR2 SYGVQD (reference sequence). This CDR3 reads CASSGKWQGKYGNQPQHF. The DNA of the CDR3 is TGCGCCAGCAGTGGAAAATGGCAGGGGAAATACGGCAATCAGCCCCAGCATTTT.

A note on this clonotype: One base away lies a much larger clone, so this may be a sequencing read error. This chain uses TRBV20-1 with TRBJ2-5, with 10 bases lining up with TRBD1. The CDR3 has 15 amino acids. The V gene's germline CDR1 is DFQATT and CDR2 SNEGSKA (reference sequence). The V segment lost 1 base and the J segment 0 bases; nucleotides outside the gene matches: 2. This CDR3 is CSARGDRGYQETQYF. The CDR3 coding sequence is TGCAGTGCTAGAGGGGACAGGGGTTACCAAGAGACCCAGTACTTC.

The chain has TRBV7-9 and TRBJ1-1; D gene uncertain. Germline V gene sequence: CDR1 SEHNR, CDR2 FQNEAQ (reference sequence). V was trimmed by 4 bases and J by 0 bases, leaving 15 bases between them. The CDR3 runs to 16 residues. CDR3 sequence: CASSSPYDGMNTEAFF. For the CDR3, the DNA is TGTGCCAGCAGCTCACCCTACGATGGGATGAACACTGAAGCTTTCTTT.

CDR3: CASSILAAATNEKLFF. The CDR3 nucleotides read TGTGCCAGTAGTATACTGGCGGCCGCAACTAATGAAAAACTGTTTTTT. The chain employs TRBV19 and TRBJ1-4; D is ambiguous. This CDR3 has 16 residues. V was trimmed by 2 bases and J by 0 bases, leaving 10 bases between them. Germline V gives CDR1 LNHDA, CDR2 SQIVND (reference sequence).

The V and J genes are TRBV7-9 and TRBJ2-7, with 8 bases fitting TRBD2. Trimming took 6 bases from V and 5 from J; bases not matched to a gene: 12. The CDR3 is 15 residues long. From germline, CDR1 is SEHNR and CDR2 FQNEAQ (reference sequence). The CDR3 sequence is CASSSRTSIRHEQYF. The CDR3, as DNA: TGTGCCAGCAGTAGCCGGACTAGCATCCGCCACGAGCAGTACTTC.